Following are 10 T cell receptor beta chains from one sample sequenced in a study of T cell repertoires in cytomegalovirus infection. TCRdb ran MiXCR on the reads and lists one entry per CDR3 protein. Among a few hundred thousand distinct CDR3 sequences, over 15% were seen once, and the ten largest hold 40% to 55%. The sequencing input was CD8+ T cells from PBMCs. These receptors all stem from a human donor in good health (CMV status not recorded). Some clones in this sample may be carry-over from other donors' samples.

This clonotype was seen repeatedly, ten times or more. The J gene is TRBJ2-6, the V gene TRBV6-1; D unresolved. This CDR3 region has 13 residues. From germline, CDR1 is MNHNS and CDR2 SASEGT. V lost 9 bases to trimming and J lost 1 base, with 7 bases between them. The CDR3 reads CARGKSGANVLTF. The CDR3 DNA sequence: TGTGCCAGGGGAAAATCTGGGGCCAACGTCCTGACTTTC.

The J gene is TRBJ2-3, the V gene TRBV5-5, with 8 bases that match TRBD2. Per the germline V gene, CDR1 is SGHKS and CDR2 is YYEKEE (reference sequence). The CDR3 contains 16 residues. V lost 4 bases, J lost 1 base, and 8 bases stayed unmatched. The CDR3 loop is CASSDSGTRRTDTQYF. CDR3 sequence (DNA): TGTGCCAGCAGCGACTCCGGGACTAGACGCACAGATACGCAGTATTTT.

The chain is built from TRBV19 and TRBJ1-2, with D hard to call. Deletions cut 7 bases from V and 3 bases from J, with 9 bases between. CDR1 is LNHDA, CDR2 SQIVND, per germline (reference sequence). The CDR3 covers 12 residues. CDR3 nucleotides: TGTGCCAGTACAAGGGATTACTATGGCTACACCTTC. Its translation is CASTRDYYGYTF.

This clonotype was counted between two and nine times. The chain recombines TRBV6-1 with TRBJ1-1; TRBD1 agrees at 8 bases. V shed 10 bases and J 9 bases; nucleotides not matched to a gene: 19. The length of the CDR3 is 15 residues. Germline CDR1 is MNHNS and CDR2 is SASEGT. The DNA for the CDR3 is TGTGCCACCCCGACCGGACAGGGCAACTTCAACCAAGCTTTCTTT. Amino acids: CATPTGQGNFNQAFF.

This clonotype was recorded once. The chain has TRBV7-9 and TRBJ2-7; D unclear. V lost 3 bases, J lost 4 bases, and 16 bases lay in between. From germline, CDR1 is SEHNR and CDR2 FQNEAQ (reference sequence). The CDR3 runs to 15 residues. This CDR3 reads CASSFLLGAGYEQYF. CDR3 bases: TGTGCCAGCAGCTTCCTTTTAGGAGCCGGGTACGAGCAGTACTTC.

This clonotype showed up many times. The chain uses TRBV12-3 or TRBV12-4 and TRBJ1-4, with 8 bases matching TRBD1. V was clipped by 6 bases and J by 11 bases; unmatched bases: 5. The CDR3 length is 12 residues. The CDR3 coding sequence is TGTGCCAGCAGGACAGGGGTCGATAAACTGTTTTTT. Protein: CASRTGVDKLFF.

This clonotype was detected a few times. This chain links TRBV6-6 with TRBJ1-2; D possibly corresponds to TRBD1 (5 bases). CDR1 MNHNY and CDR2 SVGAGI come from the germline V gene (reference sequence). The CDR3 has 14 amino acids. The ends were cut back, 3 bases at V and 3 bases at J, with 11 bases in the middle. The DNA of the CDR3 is TGTGCCAGCAGTTATCCGACAGACGACTATGGCTACACCTTC. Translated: CASSYPTDDYGYTF.

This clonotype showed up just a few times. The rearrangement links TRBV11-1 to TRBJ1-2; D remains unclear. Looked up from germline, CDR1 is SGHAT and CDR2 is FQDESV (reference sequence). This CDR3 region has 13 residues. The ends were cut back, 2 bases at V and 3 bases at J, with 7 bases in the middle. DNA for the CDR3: TGTGCCAGCAGCTTAACGGATTACTATGGCTACACCTTC. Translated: CASSLTDYYGYTF.

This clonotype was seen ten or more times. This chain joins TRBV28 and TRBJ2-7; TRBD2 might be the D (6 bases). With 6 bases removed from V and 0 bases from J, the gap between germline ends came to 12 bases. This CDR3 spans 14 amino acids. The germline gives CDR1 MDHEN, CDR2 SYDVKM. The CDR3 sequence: CASSTDGGSYEQYF. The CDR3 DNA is TGTGCCAGCAGCACCGACGGGGGCTCCTACGAGCAGTACTTC. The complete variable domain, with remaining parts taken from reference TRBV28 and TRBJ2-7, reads DVKVTQSSRYLVKRTGEKVFLECVQDMDHENMFWYRQDPGLGLRLIYFSYDVKMKEKGDIPEGYSVSREKKERFSLILESASTNQTSMYLCASSTDGGSYEQYFGPGTRLTVT.

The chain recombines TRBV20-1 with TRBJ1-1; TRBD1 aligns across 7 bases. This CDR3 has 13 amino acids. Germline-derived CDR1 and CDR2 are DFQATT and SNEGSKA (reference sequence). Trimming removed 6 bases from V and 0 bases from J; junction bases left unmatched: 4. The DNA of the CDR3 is TGCAGTGCGACCGGGACAGTGAACACTGAAGCTTTCTTT. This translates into CSATGTVNTEAFF.